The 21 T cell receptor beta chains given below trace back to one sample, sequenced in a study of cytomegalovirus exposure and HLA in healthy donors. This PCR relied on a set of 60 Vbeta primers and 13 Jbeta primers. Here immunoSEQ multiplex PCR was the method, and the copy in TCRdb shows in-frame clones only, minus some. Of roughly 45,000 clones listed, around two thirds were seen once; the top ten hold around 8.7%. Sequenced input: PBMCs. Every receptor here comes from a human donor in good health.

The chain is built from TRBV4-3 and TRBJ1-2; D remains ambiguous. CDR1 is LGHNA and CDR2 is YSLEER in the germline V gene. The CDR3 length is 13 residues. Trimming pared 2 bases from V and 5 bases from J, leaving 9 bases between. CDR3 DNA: TGCGCCAGCAGCCAAAGAGGGTTTTATGGCTACACCTTC. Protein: CASSQRGFYGYTF.

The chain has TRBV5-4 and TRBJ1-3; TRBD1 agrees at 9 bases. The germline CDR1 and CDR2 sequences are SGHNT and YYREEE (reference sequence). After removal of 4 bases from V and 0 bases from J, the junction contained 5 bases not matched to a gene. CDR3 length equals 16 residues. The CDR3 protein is CASSGGTGYSGNTIYF. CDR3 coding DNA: TGTGCCAGCAGCGGGGGGACAGGGTACTCTGGAAACACCATATATTTT.

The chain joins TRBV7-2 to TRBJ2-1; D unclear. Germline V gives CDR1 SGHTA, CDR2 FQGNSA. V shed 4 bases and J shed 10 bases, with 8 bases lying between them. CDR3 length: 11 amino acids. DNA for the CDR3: TGTGCCAGCAGCTGGATCGGGGAGCAGTTCTTC. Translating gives CASSWIGEQFF.

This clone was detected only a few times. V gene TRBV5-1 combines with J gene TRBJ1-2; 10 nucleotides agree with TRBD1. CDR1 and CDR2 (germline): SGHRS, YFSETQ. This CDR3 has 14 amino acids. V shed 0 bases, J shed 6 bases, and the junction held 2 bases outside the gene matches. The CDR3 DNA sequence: TGCGCCAGCAGCTTGGGACAGGGGGCTAATGGCTACACCTTC. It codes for CASSLGQGANGYTF.

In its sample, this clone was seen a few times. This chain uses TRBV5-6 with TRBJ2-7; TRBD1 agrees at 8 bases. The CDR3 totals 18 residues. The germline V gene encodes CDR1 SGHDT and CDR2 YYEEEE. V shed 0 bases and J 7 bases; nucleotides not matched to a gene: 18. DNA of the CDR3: TGTGCCAGCAGCTTGGAACGGGCGGCAGGGGGCCGCTGGTGGGAGCAGTACTTC. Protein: CASSLERAAGGRWWEQYF.

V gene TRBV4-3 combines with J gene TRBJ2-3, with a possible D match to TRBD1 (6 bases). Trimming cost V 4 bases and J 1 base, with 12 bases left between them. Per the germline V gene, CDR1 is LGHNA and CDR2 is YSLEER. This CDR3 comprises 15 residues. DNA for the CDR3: TGCGCCAGCAGCCGTAACAGGGTCGGCACAGATACGCAGTATTTT. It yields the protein CASSRNRVGTDTQYF.

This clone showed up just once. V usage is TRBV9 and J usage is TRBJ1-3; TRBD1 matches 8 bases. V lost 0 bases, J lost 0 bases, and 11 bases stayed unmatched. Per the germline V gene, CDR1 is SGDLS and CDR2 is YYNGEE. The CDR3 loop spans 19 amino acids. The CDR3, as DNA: TGTGCCAGCAGCGTAGGAGCGGGACAGGTTTCCTACTCTGGAAACACCATATATTTT. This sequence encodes CASSVGAGQVSYSGNTIYF.

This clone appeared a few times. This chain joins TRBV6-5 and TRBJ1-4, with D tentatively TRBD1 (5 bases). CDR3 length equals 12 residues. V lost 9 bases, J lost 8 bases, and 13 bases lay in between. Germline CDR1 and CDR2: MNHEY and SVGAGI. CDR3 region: CASQGEGEKLFF. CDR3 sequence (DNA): TGTGCCAGTCAAGGGGAGGGCGAAAAACTGTTTTTT.

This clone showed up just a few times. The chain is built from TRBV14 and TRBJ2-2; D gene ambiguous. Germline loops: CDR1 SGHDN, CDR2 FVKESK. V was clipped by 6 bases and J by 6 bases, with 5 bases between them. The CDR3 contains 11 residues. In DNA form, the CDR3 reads TGTGCCAGCAGTCTAGCCGGGGAGCTGTTTTTT. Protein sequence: CASSLAGELFF.

CDR3 coding DNA: TGTGCCACCAGCGGAAGCTTACTCGCGGGACCCAATGAGCAGTTCTTC. Translation: CATSGSLLAGPNEQFF. The chain joins TRBV15 to TRBJ2-1, with D maybe TRBD2 (6 bases). CDR1 and CDR2 from the germline V gene are LNHNV and YYDKDF (reference sequence). V was pared by 5 bases and J by 6 bases, with 20 bases between. CDR3 length equals 16 residues.

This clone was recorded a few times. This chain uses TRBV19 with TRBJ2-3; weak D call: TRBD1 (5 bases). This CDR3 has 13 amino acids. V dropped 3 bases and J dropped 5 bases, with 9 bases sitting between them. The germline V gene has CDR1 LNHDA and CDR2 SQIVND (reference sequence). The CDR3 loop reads CASSMQGRDTQYF. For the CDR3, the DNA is TGTGCCAGTAGTATGCAGGGCCGAGATACGCAGTATTTT.

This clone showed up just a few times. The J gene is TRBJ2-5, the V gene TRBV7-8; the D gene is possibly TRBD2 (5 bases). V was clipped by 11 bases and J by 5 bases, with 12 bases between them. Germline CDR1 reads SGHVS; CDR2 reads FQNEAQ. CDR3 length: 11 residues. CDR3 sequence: CAASGEETQYF. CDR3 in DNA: TGTGCCGCCAGTGGGGAGGAGACCCAGTACTTC.

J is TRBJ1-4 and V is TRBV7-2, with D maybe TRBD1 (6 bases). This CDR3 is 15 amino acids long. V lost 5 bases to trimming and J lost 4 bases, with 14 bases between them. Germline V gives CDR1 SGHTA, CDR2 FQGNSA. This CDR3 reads CASSPSQGLNEKLFF. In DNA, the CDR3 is TGTGCCAGCAGCCCCTCACAGGGCCTTAATGAAAAACTGTTTTTT.

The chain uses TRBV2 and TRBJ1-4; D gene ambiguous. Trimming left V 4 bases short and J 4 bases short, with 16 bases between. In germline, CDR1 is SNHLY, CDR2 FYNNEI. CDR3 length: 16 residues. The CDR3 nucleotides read TGTGCCAGCAGTGGGCCCGCGGCAGCCGATAATGAAAAACTGTTTTTT. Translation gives CASSGPAAADNEKLFF.

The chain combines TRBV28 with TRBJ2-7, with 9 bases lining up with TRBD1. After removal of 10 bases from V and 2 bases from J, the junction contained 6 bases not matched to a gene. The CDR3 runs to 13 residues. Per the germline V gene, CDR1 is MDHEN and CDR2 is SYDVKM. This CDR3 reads CAIIGQGTYEQYF. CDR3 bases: TGTGCCATCATCGGACAGGGGACCTACGAGCAGTACTTC. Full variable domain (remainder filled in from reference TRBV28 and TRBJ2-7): DVKVTQSSRYLVKRTGEKVFLECVQDMDHENMFWYRQDPGLGLRLIYFSYDVKMKEKGDIPEGYSVSREKKERFSLILESASTNQTSMYLCAIIGQGTYEQYFGPGTRLTVT.

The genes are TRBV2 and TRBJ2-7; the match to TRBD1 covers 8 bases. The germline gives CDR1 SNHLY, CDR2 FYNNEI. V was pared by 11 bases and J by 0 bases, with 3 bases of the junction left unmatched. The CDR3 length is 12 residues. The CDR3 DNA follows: TGTGCCTACACAGGGGGCTCCTACGAGCAGTACTTC. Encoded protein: CAYTGGSYEQYF.

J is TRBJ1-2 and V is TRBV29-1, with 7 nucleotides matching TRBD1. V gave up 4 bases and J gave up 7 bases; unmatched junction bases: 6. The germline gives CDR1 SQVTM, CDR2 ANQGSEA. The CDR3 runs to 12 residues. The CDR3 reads CSVGGSGGGYTF. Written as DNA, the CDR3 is TGCAGCGTTGGAGGGTCAGGGGGTGGCTACACCTTC.

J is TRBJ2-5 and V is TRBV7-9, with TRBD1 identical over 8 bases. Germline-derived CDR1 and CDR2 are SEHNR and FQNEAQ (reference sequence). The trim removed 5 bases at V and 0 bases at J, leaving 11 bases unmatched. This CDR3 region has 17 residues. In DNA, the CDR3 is TGTGCCAGCAGCCCTAGGCCCGGGACAGGAAACCAAGAGACCCAGTACTTC. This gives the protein CASSPRPGTGNQETQYF.

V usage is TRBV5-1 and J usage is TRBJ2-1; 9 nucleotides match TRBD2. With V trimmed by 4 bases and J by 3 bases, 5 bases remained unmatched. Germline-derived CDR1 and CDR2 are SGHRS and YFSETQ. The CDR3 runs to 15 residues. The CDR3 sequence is CASSPEAGGYNEQFF. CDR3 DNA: TGCGCCAGCAGCCCGGAAGCGGGGGGCTACAATGAGCAGTTCTTC. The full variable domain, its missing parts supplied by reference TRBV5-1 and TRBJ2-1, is KAGVTQTPRYLIKTRGQQVTLSCSPISGHRSVSWYQQTPGQGLQFLFEYFSETQRNKGNFPGRFSGRQFSNSRSEMNVSTLELGDSALYLCASSPEAGGYNEQFFGPGTRLTVL.

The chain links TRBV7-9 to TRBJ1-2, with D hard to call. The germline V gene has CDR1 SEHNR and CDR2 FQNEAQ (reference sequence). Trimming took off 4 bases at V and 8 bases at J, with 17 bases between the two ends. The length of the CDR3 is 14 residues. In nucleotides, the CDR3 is TGTGCCAGCAGCTCCGGGGTGGCCCCCCGGGGCTACACCTTC. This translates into CASSSGVAPRGYTF.

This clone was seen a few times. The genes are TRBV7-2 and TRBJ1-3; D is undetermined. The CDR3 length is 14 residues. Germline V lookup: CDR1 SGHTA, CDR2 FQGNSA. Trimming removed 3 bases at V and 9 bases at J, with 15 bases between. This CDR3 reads CASSFGQAPSTIYF. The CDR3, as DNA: TGTGCCAGCAGCTTTGGTCAGGCCCCAAGCACCATATATTTT.